The T cell receptor beta chain under discussion was sequenced for a study of tumor and adjacent non-tumor tissue in lung cancer. No cell sorting was done before RNA was extracted from the tissue. A modified ARM-PCR protocol with three rounds of nested PCR amplified TCRbeta. TCRdb re-called the multiplex PCR reads through MiXCR, storing one row per CDR3 protein. Among more than 90,000 distinct CDR3 sequences listed, 67% were seen once. Trimming removed 5 bases at V and 4 bases at J, with 10 bases between. This CDR3 spans 13 amino acids. Germline CDR1 and CDR2: SEHNR and FQNEAQ (reference sequence). The table lists this clonotype with many counts.

Specimen: lung tumor tissue. This receptor was taken from a man aged 60 to 69 with non-small cell lung cancer. V is TRBV7-9 and J is TRBJ2-3; D ambiguous. CDR3: CASSAGSSDTQYF. As DNA, the CDR3 is TGTGCCAGCAGCGCTGGATCCTCAGATACGCAGTATTTT.